This passage covers 29 T cell receptor beta chains from one sample sequenced in a study of T cell responses to AZD1222 COVID-19 vaccine. The table came from immunoSEQ multiplex PCR; TCRdb's copy has only in-frame clones and leaves some out. The table has 100,000 to 130,000 clones, around 90% seen once. This sample comprised peripheral blood, obtained on day 0 of AZD1222 vaccination. The receptor set was obtained from an adult in good health.

V and J are TRBV5-8 and TRBJ1-2; D not certain. Trimming stripped 0 bases from V and 2 bases from J, with 2 bases between. There are 12 residues in the CDR3. Germline CDR1 and CDR2: SGHTS and YDEGEE. CDR3 protein: CASSLDNYGYTF. DNA of the CDR3: TGTGCCAGCAGCTTGGACAACTATGGCTACACCTTC.

This clone was observed once. The V and J genes are TRBV25-1 and TRBJ1-1; a possible D gene is TRBD1 (6 bases). V lost 3 bases and J 7 bases, leaving 18 bases between the germline ends. Germline loops: CDR1 MGHDK, CDR2 SYGVNS. There are 15 residues in the CDR3. CDR3 sequence: CASSDLGTPPLEAFF. The CDR3 DNA follows: TGTGCCAGCAGTGACTTGGGGACACCGCCGCTTGAAGCTTTCTTT.

The chain couples TRBV12-3 or TRBV12-4 to TRBJ2-7; TRBD2 aligns across 11 bases. Trimming took 5 bases from V and 10 from J; bases not matched to a gene: 7. The CDR3 runs 13 residues. CDR3 nucleotide sequence: TGTGCCAGCAGTGCCTTGACTAGCGGGAAACAGTACTTC. It specifies CASSALTSGKQYF.

This rearrangement joins TRBV6-2 or TRBV6-3 to TRBJ2-2; D might be TRBD2 (6 bases). CDR1 and CDR2 (germline): MNHEY, SVGEGT. Deletions cut 2 bases from V and 7 bases from J, with 17 bases between. CDR3 length equals 16 residues. CDR3 residues: CASSYRETSTDGELFF. CDR3 in DNA: TGTGCCAGCAGTTACCGGGAGACTAGTACGGACGGGGAGCTGTTTTTT.

This clone was detected only a few times. The rearrangement joins TRBV3-1 (or the pseudogene TRBV3-2) to TRBJ1-1, with D unclear. V was cut by 5 bases and J by 8 bases, with 12 bases left in between. The CDR3 runs 12 residues. CDR1 and CDR2 from the germline V gene are LGHDT and YNNKEL (reference sequence). CDR3 sequence: CASSFSGTEAFF. CDR3 bases: TGTGCCAGCAGCTTTTCGGGAACCGAAGCTTTCTTT.

The chain is built from TRBV5-1 and TRBJ1-1; D is undetermined. The CDR3 runs 16 residues. CDR1 SGHRS and CDR2 YFSETQ come from the germline V gene. Trimming stripped 0 bases from V and 3 bases from J, with 15 bases between. CDR3 sequence reads: CASSLAPFGSDTEAFF. CDR3 nucleotides: TGCGCCAGCAGCTTGGCCCCGTTCGGGTCGGACACTGAAGCTTTCTTT.

The rearrangement uses TRBV30 and TRBJ1-1; no clear D. The V end lost 5 bases, the J end lost 1 base, and 14 bases lay between the germline ends. The germline V gene has CDR1 GTSNPN and CDR2 SVGIG (reference sequence). The CDR3 loop spans 14 amino acids. The CDR3 region is CAWRFGQKNTEAFF. The CDR3 bases are TGTGCCTGGCGATTCGGTCAAAAGAACACTGAAGCTTTCTTT.

This chain connects TRBV12-5 to TRBJ1-3; TRBD1 is a possible D gene (6 bases). Looked up from germline, CDR1 is LGHNT and CDR2 is FRNRAP. This CDR3 contains 16 residues. The V end was cut by 0 bases, the J end by 0 bases, with 9 bases between. The CDR3, as DNA: TGTGCTAGTGGTTTGGTACAGGGCAGCTCTGGAAACACCATATATTTT. Residues: CASGLVQGSSGNTIYF.

This clone was counted a few times. CDR3 nucleotides: TGTGCCAGCAGCTCCCCTCTATGGGCCTATGGCTACACCTTC. Translation gives CASSSPLWAYGYTF. The rearrangement joins TRBV5-6 to TRBJ1-2, with D unclear. V was shortened by 3 bases and J by 4 bases, with 13 bases between the two germline ends. Per the germline V gene, CDR1 is SGHDT and CDR2 is YYEEEE. The CDR3 is 14 amino acids.

The chain joins TRBV30 to TRBJ2-5; D possibly corresponds to TRBD1 (5 bases). This CDR3 comprises 12 residues. Germline lookup yields CDR1 GTSNPN and CDR2 SVGIG (reference sequence). The V end lost 2 bases, the J end lost 2 bases, and 6 bases lay between the germline ends. The CDR3 is CAWSSGQETQYF. The CDR3 DNA is TGTGCCTGGAGTTCAGGGCAAGAGACCCAGTACTTC.

CDR3 sequence reads: CASSAQGALDGYTF. For the CDR3, the DNA is TGTGCCAGCAGTGCCCAGGGGGCGCTAGATGGCTACACCTTC. This sequence joins TRBV27 and TRBJ1-2, with 8 bases aligning to TRBD1. There are 14 residues in the CDR3. The V gene's germline CDR1 is MNHEY and CDR2 SMNVEV (reference sequence). After removal of 5 bases from V and 6 bases from J, the junction contained 8 bases not matched to a gene.

The chain employs TRBV19 and TRBJ2-5; unclear D gene. From germline, CDR1 is LNHDA and CDR2 SQIVND (reference sequence). V dropped 3 bases and J dropped 2 bases, with 7 bases sitting between them. CDR3 length equals 13 residues. The CDR3 DNA reads as TGTGCCAGTAGTATTCTAGGGCAAGAGACCCAGTACTTC. Protein: CASSILGQETQYF.

The chain carries TRBV3-1 (or the pseudogene TRBV3-2) and TRBJ2-7; the match to TRBD2 covers 9 bases. V shed 0 bases, J shed 1 base, and the junction held 4 bases outside the gene matches. Germline loops: CDR1 LGHDT, CDR2 YNNKEL (reference sequence). CDR3 length: 16 residues. The CDR3 reads CASSQEGAGGSYEQYF. The DNA of the CDR3 is TGTGCCAGCAGCCAAGAGGGAGCGGGAGGTTCCTACGAGCAGTACTTC.

The chain carries TRBV5-4 and TRBJ2-7; possibly TRBD1 for D (6 bases). The germline V and J ends were trimmed by 4 bases and 2 bases, with 10 bases remaining between them. The CDR3 length is 13 residues. Germline V gives CDR1 SGHNT, CDR2 YYREEE (reference sequence). The CDR3 DNA reads as TGTGCCAGCAGCCCGGACAGAGCCTACGAGCAGTACTTC. It yields the protein CASSPDRAYEQYF.

The chain combines TRBV18 with TRBJ1-4; D is unresolved. The length of the CDR3 is 12 residues. The V gene lost 2 bases and the J gene lost 5 bases, with 3 bases spanning the gap. Germline V gives CDR1 KGHSH, CDR2 LQKENI. The CDR3 bases are TGTGCCAGCTCACCAATAAATGAAAAACTGTTTTTT. Translating it yields CASSPINEKLFF.

The chain combines TRBV7-9 with TRBJ2-4; perhaps TRBD1 as D (5 bases). The CDR3 loop spans 14 amino acids. V lost 1 base, J lost 4 bases, and 8 bases lay in between. CDR1 is SEHNR, CDR2 FQNEAQ, per germline (reference sequence). CDR3 loop: CASSLGAGKNIQYF. The CDR3 nucleotides read TGTGCCAGCAGCTTAGGGGCAGGGAAAAACATTCAGTACTTC.

The rearrangement links TRBV9 to TRBJ2-1, with D unclear. This CDR3 has 14 residues. Germline-derived CDR1 and CDR2 are SGDLS and YYNGEE. V lost 0 bases and J lost 7, with 11 bases in between. Written as DNA, the CDR3 is TGTGCCAGCAGCGTAGGGGCCGGAACGAATGAGCAGTTCTTC. It codes for CASSVGAGTNEQFF. Based on the CDR3 plus reference TRBV9 and TRBJ2-1, the full variable domain is DSGVTQTPKHLITATGQRVTLRCSPRSGDLSVYWYQQSLDQGLQFLIQYYNGEERAKGNILERFSAQQFPDLHSELNLSSLELGDSALYFCASSVGAGTNEQFFGPGTRLTVL.

The genes are TRBV27 and TRBJ1-1; 7 positions agree with TRBD1. The CDR3 totals 16 residues. Trimming took 3 bases from V and 4 from J; bases not matched to a gene: 11. From germline, CDR1 is MNHEY and CDR2 SMNVEV (reference sequence). This chain's CDR3 is CASSFSRTGRGTEAFF. Written as DNA, the CDR3 is TGTGCCAGCAGTTTTTCGAGGACAGGCCGCGGCACTGAAGCTTTCTTT.

This chain uses TRBV30 with TRBJ2-1; D is undetermined. CDR1 is GTSNPN and CDR2 is SVGIG in the germline V gene (reference sequence). V lost 0 bases to trimming and J lost 4 bases, with 10 bases between them. This CDR3 spans 14 amino acids. The CDR3 nucleotides read TGTGCCTGGAGTGTGTCTAGTGTTTACAATGAGCAGTTCTTC. This codes for CAWSVSSVYNEQFF.

The CDR3, as DNA: TGTGCCAGCAGTTTATGGGGCTCCTACGAGCAGTACTTC. Amino acids: CASSLWGSYEQYF. J is TRBJ2-7 and V is TRBV12-3 or TRBV12-4; D call uncertain. V lost 2 bases and J lost 0, with 5 bases in between. The CDR3 covers 13 residues.

The sample holds a few counts of this clone. The V and J genes are TRBV6-2 or TRBV6-3 and TRBJ1-2; D gene ambiguous. Trimming stripped 5 bases from V and 4 bases from J, with 11 bases between. The CDR3 length is 13 residues. Germline V gene lookup returns CDR1 MNHEY and CDR2 SVGEGT. The CDR3 region is CASSPDRSYGYTF. CDR3 in DNA: TGTGCCAGCAGTCCGGACCGCTCCTATGGCTACACCTTC.

V is TRBV6-2 or TRBV6-3 and J is TRBJ2-3; D not resolved. This CDR3 has 11 residues. The germline gives CDR1 MNHEY, CDR2 SVGEGT. The V end lost 5 bases, the J end lost 2 bases, and 2 bases lay between the germline ends. This CDR3 is CASSHTDTQYF. CDR3 nucleotide sequence: TGTGCCAGCAGTCACACAGATACGCAGTATTTT.

This rearrangement joins TRBV9 to TRBJ2-1, with D perhaps assigned TRBD1 or TRBD2 (6 bases each). The germline V gene encodes CDR1 SGDLS and CDR2 YYNGEE. V was cut by 0 bases and J by 0 bases, with 10 bases left in between. The CDR3 is 16 amino acids. The CDR3 DNA reads as TGTGCCAGCAGCGTAGGGGGGGCGAGCTCCTACAATGAGCAGTTCTTC. As protein: CASSVGGASSYNEQFF. Combining the CDR3 with reference TRBV9 and TRBJ2-1 gives the whole variable domain DSGVTQTPKHLITATGQRVTLRCSPRSGDLSVYWYQQSLDQGLQFLIQYYNGEERAKGNILERFSAQQFPDLHSELNLSSLELGDSALYFCASSVGGASSYNEQFFGPGTRLTVL.

The rearrangement uses TRBV2 and TRBJ2-7, with 10 bases aligning to TRBD2. The V gene's germline CDR1 is SNHLY and CDR2 FYNNEI. With 6 bases clipped from V and 3 bases from J, the junction kept 8 bases outside the gene matches. This CDR3 contains 15 residues. The CDR3 nucleotides read TGTGCCAGCAGGCCTCCACTAGCGGGAAACTACGAGCAGTACTTC. Amino acid sequence: CASRPPLAGNYEQYF.

The chain carries TRBV18 and TRBJ1-2; possibly TRBD1 for D (5 bases). Germline V CDR1 and CDR2: KGHSH, LQKENI. This CDR3 comprises 15 residues. Trimming left V 9 bases short and J 5 bases short, with 22 bases between. CDR3 residues: CASSPSGTDGYGYTF. Written as DNA, the CDR3 is TGTGCCAGTTCCCCCTCAGGGACCGATGGGTATGGCTACACCTTC.

The CDR3 sequence: CASTDNFIGELFF. CDR3 nucleotide sequence: TGTGCCAGCACTGACAATTTCATTGGGGAGCTGTTTTTT. This chain joins TRBV6-6 and TRBJ2-2; D ambiguous. There are 13 residues in the CDR3. The V end lost 7 bases, the J end lost 8 bases, and 14 bases lay between the germline ends. Germline V gene lookup returns CDR1 MNHNY and CDR2 SVGAGI (reference sequence).

This clone occurred a few times. The gene calls are TRBV13 and TRBJ2-3; no firm D call. Trimming cost V 0 bases and J 4 bases, with 5 bases left between them. The CDR3 has 13 residues. Germline-derived CDR1 and CDR2 are PRHDT and FYEKMQ (reference sequence). The CDR3 is CASSLGGSDTQYF. The CDR3 bases are TGTGCCAGCAGCTTAGGGGGATCAGATACGCAGTATTTT.

The chain recombines TRBV14 with TRBJ2-2; D not certain. This CDR3 contains 16 residues. Germline V gives CDR1 SGHDN, CDR2 FVKESK. Trimming removed 0 bases at V and 4 bases at J, with 12 bases between. The CDR3 loop is CASSQDWTIFTGELFF. Here the CDR3 DNA reads TGTGCCAGCAGCCAAGACTGGACGATTTTCACCGGGGAGCTGTTTTTT.

The chain combines TRBV5-1 with TRBJ1-5; a weak D match, TRBD1 (5 bases). Germline V gene data show CDR1 as SGHRS and CDR2 as YFSETQ. V lost 5 bases, J lost 4 bases, and 10 bases lay in between. The CDR3 length is 13 residues. DNA of the CDR3: TGCGCCAGCAGGGGGGAGGAAAATCAGCCCCAGCATTTT. Its protein is CASRGEENQPQHF.